The subject of this entry is one T cell receptor beta chain. Its specific antigen is unknown. No qualities accompany the bases; no much larger clone lies one base away. This sample stems from a study of blood T cell repertoires in COVID-19 (dated by TCRdb to about 2020). Regarding the study in general: The collaborator samples originated in the United States, Italy and Spain and spanned the acute and convalescent phases of COVID-19. Where available, HLA class I and class II types were taken from metadata supplied by the sample provider and were not determined by assay-based typing. Subjects who had been exposed to COVID-19, were actively infected with it, or had recovered from it provided the deeply sampled blood TCRbeta repertoires that made up the dataset. The samples were drawn from two sources: the first 160 participants of the ongoing ImmuneRACE study, and 1,254 subjects contributed by 6 global collaborators. The sample metadata nearly always contained a de-identified subject ID, COVID-19 status, age in years and sex. The material from the prospective study consisted of cDNA or gDNA derived from T cells, B-cell-depleted T cells, or PBMCs. The repertoires were made available in a free public database intended to serve as a resource for research on the immune response to SARS-CoV-2.

Beyond this particular receptor, the publication reports: The quantity of clinical and demographic metadata differed by source and by participant and was supplied without curation.

Participants in the prospective study were enrolled through a virtual design, were aged 18 to 89 years, and lived in 20 to 30 United States geographic areas. In the prospective study, cohorts were assigned on the basis of participant-reported clinical history obtained from a screening survey and a study questionnaire. Exposed participants had been in contact, within 2 weeks of entering the study, with a person who had a PCR-confirmed or clinician-diagnosed case of COVID-19. In the prospective study, whole blood, serum and a nasopharyngeal or oropharyngeal swab were collected from each participant by mobile phlebotomists. Prospective study participants could optionally give additional blood draws and questionnaires over a roughly 2-month period. Before DNA extraction, blood samples from the prospective study were shipped at room temperature or frozen. TCRbeta CDR3 regions were amplified from genomic DNA using the immunoSEQ Assay, a bias-controlled multiplex PCR. As for how the authors treated the data: The number of nucleated cells in each sample was estimated from the amplification of reference gene primers within the assay. Sequence reads were collapsed and filtered to measure the absolute abundance of every unique TCRbeta CDR3 rearrangement. For each sample, productive Simpson clonality was calculated as the square root of Simpson's diversity index across productive rearrangements. What TCRdb holds here is the immuneACCESS table cut down to in-frame rearrangements. Part of the clones is not present; checked against another copy, under half of the missing clones reflect an unresolved V gene, and the others are unexplained. Clone size and V and J calls were adopted from that table, with D and trimming inferred from the DNA. Recorded for this sample are hundreds of thousands of clones; 70% to 90% of them occurred a single time. The ten largest clones take up roughly 0.95% of the sample.

The germline V gene encodes CDR1 ENHRY and CDR2 SYGVKD. V was cut back by 0 bases and J by 5 bases, leaving a gap of 13 bases between them. Reading from cysteine to phenylalanine, the CDR3 counts 15 amino acids. The entry retains the CDR3 DNA only, 45 bases that are in frame from base 1. The V and J genes are TRBV10-3 and TRBJ1-1; no D gene can be assigned with confidence. This TCR came from a man over 45 who had been exposed to COVID-19. Sequencing used PBMCs or T cells enriched from blood (not recorded which). The CDR3 is CAISESVGGGTEAFF. The DNA is as follows: TGTGCCATCAGTGAGTCGGTGGGCGGAGGGACTGAAGCTTTCTTT.